These 30 T cell receptor beta chains originate from one sample sequenced in a study of identical twins. TCRdb fed the 5' RACE reads into MiXCR, producing one record per CDR3 protein. Altogether approximately 550,000 distinct CDR3 sequences are present, approximately 20% being singletons, with the ten largest covering 0.4% to 0.6%. These data were also reused for a study on yellow fever vaccine responses in identical twins.

Sequencing used CD4+ T cells sorted from blood. The source is a woman in her late teens or twenties in good health.

The gene calls are TRBV9 and TRBJ1-2; 9 bases are a match to TRBD1. The V segment lost 0 bases and the J segment 7 bases; nucleotides outside the gene matches: 13. Per germline, CDR1 SGDLS and CDR2 YYNGEE. The CDR3 has 17 amino acids. The CDR3 spells CASSVESTGTGYRGYTF. CDR3 in DNA: TGTGCCAGCAGCGTAGAGAGCACCGGGACAGGGTACCGTGGCTACACCTTC.

V usage is TRBV6-5 and J usage is TRBJ1-1, with D possibly TRBD1 on 5 matching bases. Per germline, CDR1 MNHEY and CDR2 SVGAGI. V lost 3 bases and J 7 bases, leaving 6 bases between the germline ends. This CDR3 has 11 residues. The CDR3 sequence: CASSYRGEAFF. Written as DNA, the CDR3 is TGTGCCAGCAGTTATAGGGGTGAAGCTTTCTTT.

As for this clonotype: An end of the junction does not agree with germline; a read error may underlie this. The V and J genes are TRBV28 and TRBJ1-2, with D possibly matching TRBD1 (5 bases). Germline CDR1 and CDR2: MDHEN and SYDVKM. The CDR3 loop spans 16 amino acids. The CDR3 loop reads CDSSLNRGGGDYGYTF. Here the CDR3 DNA reads TGTGACAGCAGTTTAAATCGTGGAGGAGGGGACTATGGCTACACCTTC.

This clonotype has just a few counts. The chain uses TRBV10-3 and TRBJ2-7, with no clear D. Trimming stripped 5 bases from V and 2 bases from J, with 7 bases between. CDR1 is ENHRY and CDR2 is SYGVKD in the germline V gene. The CDR3 length is 12 residues. DNA for the CDR3: TGTGCCATCAGTCCCATCCCCTACGAGCAGTACTTC. Encoded protein: CAISPIPYEQYF.

This clonotype turned up a few times. V gene TRBV12-3 or TRBV12-4 combines with J gene TRBJ1-2, with TRBD1 as a possible D gene (5 bases). This CDR3 is 15 amino acids long. The V end lost 6 bases, the J end lost 3 bases, and 17 bases lay between the germline ends. In DNA, the CDR3 is TGTGCCAGCAGGTCGGACGAGGGGAGCTACTATGGCTACACCTTC. Residues: CASRSDEGSYYGYTF.

J is TRBJ1-1 and V is TRBV7-8; D is ambiguous. This CDR3 has 15 residues. Germline loops: CDR1 SGHVS, CDR2 FQNEAQ. With 1 base removed from V and 0 bases from J, the gap between germline ends came to 9 bases. The CDR3 reads CASSLEFAMNTEAFF. In nucleotides, the CDR3 is TGTGCCAGCAGCTTAGAGTTCGCCATGAACACTGAAGCTTTCTTT. Supplemented by reference TRBV7-8 and TRBJ1-1, the full variable domain reads GAGVSQSPRYKVAKRGQDVALRCDPISGHVSLFWYQQALGQGPEFLTYFQNEAQLDKSGLPSDRFFAERPEGSVSTLKIQRTQQEDSAVYLCASSLEFAMNTEAFFGQGTRLTVV.

CDR3 nucleotide sequence: TGTGCCAGCAGTTTAACCCCCGGGCGACACTCCTACAATGAGCAGTTCTTC. It encodes CASSLTPGRHSYNEQFF. This chain joins TRBV12-3 or TRBV12-4 and TRBJ2-1; no clear D gene. V lost 2 bases to trimming and J lost 0 bases, with 14 bases between them. CDR3 length: 17 amino acids.

The V and J genes are TRBV6-5 and TRBJ2-1; TRBD1 might be the D (5 bases). The CDR3 sequence is 16 residues long. Germline V CDR1 and CDR2: MNHEY, SVGAGI. Trimming removed 0 bases at V and 8 bases at J, with 17 bases between. The CDR3 spells CASSYSVGRVGDEQFF. The CDR3 region has the DNA TGTGCCAGCAGTTACTCCGTGGGCAGGGTAGGGGATGAGCAGTTCTTC.

The chain links TRBV18 to TRBJ2-3, with D possibly TRBD2 on 5 matching bases. This CDR3 comprises 14 residues. Germline V CDR1 and CDR2: KGHSH, LQKENI. Trimming took 5 bases from V and 2 from J, leaving 11 bases between them. DNA of the CDR3: TGTGCCAGCTCAGCAACGGGATTCACAGATACGCAGTATTTT. This encodes CASSATGFTDTQYF.

The chain carries TRBV6-6 and TRBJ2-1, with D perhaps matching TRBD1 (5 bases). The CDR3 runs to 13 residues. Trimming left V 5 bases short and J 5 bases short, with 10 bases between. Germline V gene lookup returns CDR1 MNHNY and CDR2 SVGAGI (reference sequence). The DNA for the CDR3 is TGTGCCAGCAGTAGACAGTATAACAATGAGCAGTTCTTC. It specifies CASSRQYNNEQFF.

The J gene is TRBJ2-2, the V gene TRBV19, with D maybe TRBD1 (5 bases). This CDR3 is 17 amino acids long. Germline CDR1 reads LNHDA; CDR2 reads SQIVND (reference sequence). Trimming removed 5 bases at V and 0 bases at J, with 16 bases between. The CDR3: CASSLNRTFANTGELFF. The DNA for the CDR3 is TGTGCCAGTAGTCTGAACAGGACGTTCGCGAACACCGGGGAGCTGTTTTTT.

This clonotype was observed a handful of times. V and J are TRBV5-5 and TRBJ2-7; unclear D gene. The CDR3 loop spans 13 amino acids. Germline V gene sequence: CDR1 SGHKS, CDR2 YYEKEE (reference sequence). The V end lost 0 bases, the J end lost 3 bases, and 7 bases lay between the germline ends. CDR3 nucleotide sequence: TGTGCCAGCAGCTTGGGCTCTTTCTACGAGCAGTACTTC. This codes for CASSLGSFYEQYF.

This clonotype was seen repeatedly, ten times or more. The V and J genes are TRBV7-2 and TRBJ2-3; the match to TRBD1 covers 8 bases. After removal of 3 bases from V and 11 bases from J, the junction contained 7 bases not matched to a gene. Germline V gene data show CDR1 as SGHTA and CDR2 as FQGNSA. There are 13 residues in the CDR3. The CDR3 coding sequence is TGTGCCAGCAGCTTGGCAGGACAGGGTAGGCAGTATTTT. This codes for CASSLAGQGRQYF.

The genes are TRBV14 and TRBJ2-1, with D uncertain. Germline V CDR1 and CDR2: SGHDN, FVKESK. V lost 0 bases and J lost 1, with 10 bases in between. The CDR3 spans 16 residues. CDR3 DNA sequence: TGTGCCAGCAGCCAAGATCGGAGCCCTTCCTACAATGAGCAGTTCTTC. It specifies CASSQDRSPSYNEQFF.

In this sample, this clonotype turned up a few times. The V call is TRBV12-3 or TRBV12-4, the J call TRBJ2-3; D possibly corresponds to TRBD2 (6 bases). The CDR3 runs to 15 residues. The V end lost 6 bases, the J end lost 4 bases, and 17 bases lay between the germline ends. As DNA, the CDR3 is TGTGCCAGCAGCGCCTCTAGAGGAGGGCCAGATACGCAGTATTTT. Protein product: CASSASRGGPDTQYF.

The sample holds a few counts of this clonotype. The rearrangement uses TRBV7-9 and TRBJ1-1, with 8 bases fitting TRBD1. J lost 3 bases, V lost 6 bases, and 6 bases had no gene match. Germline V lookup: CDR1 SEHNR, CDR2 FQNEAQ (reference sequence). CDR3 length: 14 residues. Here the CDR3 reads CASRRTGYDTEAFF. The CDR3 nucleotides read TGTGCCAGCAGACGGACAGGGTATGACACTGAAGCTTTCTTT.

This clonotype was found many times. The rearrangement uses TRBV5-1 and TRBJ2-2, with no clear D. V lost 0 bases, J lost 0 bases, and 9 bases lay in between. CDR1 SGHRS and CDR2 YFSETQ come from the germline V gene. There are 16 residues in the CDR3. The CDR3 protein is CASSLALQANTGELFF. DNA of the CDR3: TGCGCCAGCAGCTTGGCCCTACAAGCGAACACCGGGGAGCTGTTTTTT.

The table lists this clonotype with a count of one. The chain combines TRBV27 with TRBJ2-7; 8 bases are a match to TRBD2. J lost 7 bases, V lost 4 bases, and 12 bases had no gene match. This CDR3 comprises 15 residues. Germline CDR1 reads MNHEY; CDR2 reads SMNVEV (reference sequence). The CDR3 loop reads CASSSPPGGPREQYF. CDR3 nucleotides: TGTGCCAGCAGTTCCCCTCCGGGAGGGCCCAGGGAGCAGTACTTC.

This clonotype was picked up a small number of times. The rearrangement uses TRBV20-1 and TRBJ1-6, with D possibly matching TRBD1 (5 bases). This CDR3 spans 14 amino acids. Germline V lookup: CDR1 DFQATT, CDR2 SNEGSKA (reference sequence). Trimming left V 5 bases short and J 7 bases short, with 15 bases between. The DNA for the CDR3 is TGCAGTGCTCCCGGGGGGGGTAGGAATTCACCCCTCCACTTT. Its translation is CSAPGGGRNSPLHF.

The chain joins TRBV7-2 to TRBJ2-7; TRBD2 agrees at 7 bases. CDR1 and CDR2 (germline): SGHTA, FQGNSA. The CDR3 has 15 amino acids. The junction had 8 bases not matched to a gene; V was cut back by 1 base and J by 5 bases. The CDR3 DNA reads TGTGCCAGCAGCTTAGAAGGGAGGGGCGCAGACGAGCAGTACGTC. It encodes CASSLEGRGADEQYV.

The rearrangement joins TRBV12-3 or TRBV12-4 to TRBJ2-3; 8 bases are a match to TRBD2. This CDR3 comprises 15 residues. The trim removed 6 bases at V and 2 bases at J, leaving 7 bases unmatched. In nucleotides, the CDR3 is TGTGCCAGCAGCCCCCACGGGGGGGTCACAGATACGCAGTATTTT. Translation: CASSPHGGVTDTQYF.

Only a few counts were recorded for this clonotype. The rearrangement uses TRBV6-1 and TRBJ2-3, with TRBD2 matching 13 bases. CDR1 and CDR2 (germline): MNHNS, SASEGT. V was clipped by 5 bases and J by 2 bases; unmatched bases: 7. This CDR3 region has 17 residues. CDR3 sequence (DNA): TGTGCCAGCAGTCCAGGACTAGCGGGAGAGCTCACAGATACGCAGTATTTT. Amino acid sequence: CASSPGLAGELTDTQYF.

The chain combines TRBV7-2 with TRBJ2-3, with D hard to call. This CDR3 is 14 amino acids long. Germline assignment: CDR1 SGHTA and CDR2 FQGNSA. V shed 2 bases and J shed 2 bases, with 8 bases lying between them. CDR3 amino acids: CASSLRPLTDTQYF. The CDR3, as DNA: TGTGCCAGCAGCTTACGTCCCCTCACAGATACGCAGTATTTT.

The chain links TRBV2 to TRBJ1-2; D may be TRBD1 (5 bases). This CDR3 is built from 14 residues. The germline gives CDR1 SNHLY, CDR2 FYNNEI. The V gene lost 0 bases and the J gene lost 4 bases, with 9 bases spanning the gap. CDR3 nucleotide sequence: TGTGCCAGCAGTGAAGCCGGGGCAGGCTATGGCTACACCTTC. This sequence encodes CASSEAGAGYGYTF.

This sequence joins TRBV28 and TRBJ2-7; maybe TRBD2 (5 bases). The CDR3 spans 15 residues. Per the germline V gene, CDR1 is MDHEN and CDR2 is SYDVKM. V was trimmed by 5 bases and J by 2 bases, leaving 16 bases between them. The CDR3 is CASSPFLRAAYEQYF. Here the CDR3 DNA reads TGTGCCAGCAGTCCATTTCTGAGAGCGGCCTACGAGCAGTACTTC.

This clonotype was seen repeatedly, ten times or more. Compared with germline, one end of the junction differs, possibly owing to a read error. The chain couples TRBV5-1 to TRBJ2-3; D remains unclear. The CDR3 spans 14 residues. CDR1 and CDR2 (germline): SGHRS, YFSETQ. The CDR3 here is CASSLSGSTDTQYF. The CDR3 region has the DNA TGTGCCAGCAGTTTGTCCGGGAGCACAGATACGCAGTATTTT.

This clonotype was observed a handful of times. The chain employs TRBV12-3 or TRBV12-4 and TRBJ1-1; 10 nucleotides match TRBD1. The CDR3 spans 13 residues. V gave up 1 base and J gave up 8 bases; unmatched junction bases: 1. The CDR3 nucleotides read TGTGCCAGCAGTTTAGGGACAGGGGGGGAAGCTTTCTTT. This gives the protein CASSLGTGGEAFF.

This clonotype was observed a few times. This chain uses TRBV20-1 with TRBJ2-2, with 7 bases lining up with TRBD1. V trimming: 3 bases; J trimming: 0 bases; junction bases outside the gene matches: 4. Germline CDR1 reads DFQATT; CDR2 reads SNEGSKA (reference sequence). CDR3 length: 15 residues. CDR3 sequence: CSASTGTANTGELFF. The CDR3 DNA reads TGCAGTGCTAGCACCGGGACAGCGAACACCGGGGAGCTGTTTTTT.

The chain recombines TRBV7-7 with TRBJ2-2, with D maybe TRBD1 (5 bases). With 1 base removed from V and 7 bases from J, the gap between germline ends came to 13 bases. Germline values: CDR1 SSHAT, CDR2 FNYEAQ (reference sequence). This CDR3 has 15 residues. As DNA, the CDR3 is TGTGCCAGCAGCTTAGGGACATTTTCCGGCGGGGAGCTGTTTTTT. Its protein is CASSLGTFSGGELFF.

The V gene is TRBV21-1, the J gene TRBJ1-5. TRBV21-1 is given as a pseudogene. This CDR3 is built from 11 residues. DNA of the CDR3: TGTGCCAGCAACAACATAGGGCCCCAGCATTTT. Its protein product is CASNNIGPQHF.